The clone carrying this T cell receptor beta chain has a count of ten or more. The record originates from a study of metastatic and nonmetastatic thyroid tumors. CDR3 length equals 13 residues. In germline, CDR1 is DFQATT, CDR2 SNEGSKA (reference sequence). Trimming removed 4 bases from V and 1 base from J, with 10 bases in between. Among the patients, none had received any treatment before thyroid surgery. Through MiXCR, TCRdb re-clonotyped the PCR reads. The repertoire holds tens of thousands of clones, with approximately 12% as singletons. The rearrangement uses TRBV20-1 and TRBJ2-5; D remains ambiguous. The clonotype was recovered from a female donor with papillary thyroid cancer or a benign thyroid nodule (not recorded which). Some clones in this sample may be carry-over from other donors' samples. The sequenced sample was blood. The chain's CDR3 is CSANRPLQETQYF. In nucleotides, the CDR3 is TGCAGTGCTAACAGACCCCTCCAAGAGACCCAGTACTTC.